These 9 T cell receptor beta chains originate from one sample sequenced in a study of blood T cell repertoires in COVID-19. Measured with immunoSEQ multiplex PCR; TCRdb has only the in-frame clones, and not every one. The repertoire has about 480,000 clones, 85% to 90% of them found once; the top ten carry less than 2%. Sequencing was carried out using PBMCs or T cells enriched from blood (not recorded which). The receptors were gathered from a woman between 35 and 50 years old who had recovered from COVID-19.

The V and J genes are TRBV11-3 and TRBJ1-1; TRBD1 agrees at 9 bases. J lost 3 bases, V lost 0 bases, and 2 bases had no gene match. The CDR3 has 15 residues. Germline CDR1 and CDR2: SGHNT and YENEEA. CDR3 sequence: CASSLETGGHTEAFF. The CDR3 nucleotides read TGTGCCAGCAGCTTAGAAACAGGGGGCCACACTGAAGCTTTCTTT.

The CDR3 sequence is CASRLGGGGNQPQHF. The CDR3 coding sequence is TGTGCCAGTAGGTTAGGGGGCGGGGGCAATCAGCCCCAGCATTTT. The rearrangement uses TRBV19 and TRBJ1-5; 7 nucleotides align to TRBD1. The CDR3 loop spans 15 amino acids. Looked up from germline, CDR1 is LNHDA and CDR2 is SQIVND (reference sequence). The V and J ends lost 6 bases and 2 bases, in that order; junction bases with no gene match: 7.

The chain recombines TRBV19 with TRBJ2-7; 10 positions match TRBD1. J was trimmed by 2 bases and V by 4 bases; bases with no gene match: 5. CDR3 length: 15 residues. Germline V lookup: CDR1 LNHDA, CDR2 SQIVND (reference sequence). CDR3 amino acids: CASSRGTGVTYEQYF. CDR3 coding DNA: TGTGCCAGTAGTAGAGGGACAGGGGTGACCTACGAGCAGTACTTC.

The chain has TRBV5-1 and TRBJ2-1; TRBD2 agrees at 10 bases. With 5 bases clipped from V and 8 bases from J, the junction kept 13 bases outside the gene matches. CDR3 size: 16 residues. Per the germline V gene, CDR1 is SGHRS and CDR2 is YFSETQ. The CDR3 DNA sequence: TGCGCCAGCAGTCGTAGCGGGAGGTCCGTTAACGATGAGCAGTTCTTC. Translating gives CASSRSGRSVNDEQFF.

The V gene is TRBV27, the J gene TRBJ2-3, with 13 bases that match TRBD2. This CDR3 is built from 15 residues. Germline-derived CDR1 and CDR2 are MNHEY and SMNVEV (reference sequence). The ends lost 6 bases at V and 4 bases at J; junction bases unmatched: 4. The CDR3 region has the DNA TGTGCCAGCAGCCTACTAGCGGGAGGGCCAGATACGCAGTATTTT. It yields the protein CASSLLAGGPDTQYF.

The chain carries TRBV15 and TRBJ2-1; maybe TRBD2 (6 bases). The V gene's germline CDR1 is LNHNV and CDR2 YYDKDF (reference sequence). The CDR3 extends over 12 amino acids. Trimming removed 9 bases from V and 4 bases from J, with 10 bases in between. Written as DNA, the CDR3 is TGTGCCACTAGCGGCTTGTACAATGAGCAGTTCTTC. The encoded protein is CATSGLYNEQFF.

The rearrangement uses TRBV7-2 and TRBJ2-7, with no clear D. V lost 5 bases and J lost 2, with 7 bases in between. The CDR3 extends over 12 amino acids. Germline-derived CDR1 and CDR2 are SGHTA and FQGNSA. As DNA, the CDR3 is TGTGCCAGCAGCAGACAAACCTACGAGCAGTACTTC. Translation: CASSRQTYEQYF.

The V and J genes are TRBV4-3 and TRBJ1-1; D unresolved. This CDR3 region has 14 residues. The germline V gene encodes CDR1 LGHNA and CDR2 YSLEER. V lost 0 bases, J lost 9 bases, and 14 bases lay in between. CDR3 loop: CASSQDRKTPKAFF. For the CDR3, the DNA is TGCGCCAGCAGCCAAGATAGGAAGACACCTAAAGCTTTCTTT.

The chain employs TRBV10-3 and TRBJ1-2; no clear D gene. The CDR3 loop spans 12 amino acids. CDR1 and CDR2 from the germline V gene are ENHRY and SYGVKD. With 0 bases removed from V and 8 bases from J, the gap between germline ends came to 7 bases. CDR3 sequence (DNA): TGTGCCATCAGTGAGTCTCTGGCAGGCTACACCTTC. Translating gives CAISESLAGYTF.